The next 11 T cell receptor beta chains were all read from a single sample in a study of T cell responses to AZD1222 COVID-19 vaccine. Sequencing was performed with immunoSEQ multiplex PCR; in TCRdb, only in-frame clones are kept and a portion is missing. This table has 100,000 to 150,000 clones, over 75% appearing once. The sample consisted of peripheral blood, taken on day 0 of AZD1222 vaccination. These receptors came from an adult in good health.

This chain connects TRBV6-1 to TRBJ2-7, with 10 bases matching TRBD1. The trim removed 3 bases at V and 3 bases at J, leaving 14 bases unmatched. The CDR3 covers 18 residues. Germline CDR1 MNHNS, CDR2 SASEGT. The CDR3 DNA sequence: TGTGCCAGCAGTGACCCCGGACAGGGGGTATCCTACTACTACGAGCAGTACTTC. As protein: CASSDPGQGVSYYYEQYF.

This clone was found once. The chain recombines TRBV5-1 with TRBJ2-2, with no clear D. The CDR3 runs 15 residues. The germline V and J ends were trimmed by 0 bases and 0 bases, with 6 bases remaining between them. Germline V lookup: CDR1 SGHRS, CDR2 YFSETQ. The CDR3 coding sequence is TGCGCCAGCAGCTTGGGTCAGACGAACACCGGGGAGCTGTTTTTT. Translation gives CASSLGQTNTGELFF.

The V call is TRBV20-1, the J call TRBJ2-3, with unresolved D. Germline assignment: CDR1 DFQATT and CDR2 SNEGSKA (reference sequence). V dropped 3 bases and J dropped 0 bases, with 10 bases sitting between them. This CDR3 region has 14 residues. The CDR3 DNA reads TGCAGTGCTAGTTCGGTTCCAAGCACAGATACGCAGTATTTT. It is translated as CSASSVPSTDTQYF.

The chain is built from TRBV27 and TRBJ2-7; D might be TRBD1 or TRBD2, each matching 6 bases. The CDR3 loop spans 13 amino acids. Germline lookup yields CDR1 MNHEY and CDR2 SMNVEV (reference sequence). V was shortened by 8 bases and J by 3 bases, with 14 bases between the two germline ends. The chain's CDR3 is CASGGPENYEQYF. The CDR3 DNA reads as TGTGCCAGCGGGGGGCCCGAAAACTACGAGCAGTACTTC.

The chain employs TRBV12-5 and TRBJ1-5, with D hard to call. The CDR3 totals 13 residues. Per the germline V gene, CDR1 is LGHNT and CDR2 is FRNRAP. V lost 7 bases, J lost 0 bases, and 7 bases lay in between. The CDR3 coding sequence is TGTGCTAGTGCGTTGAATAGCAATCAGCCCCAGCATTTT. Translated: CASALNSNQPQHF.

The chain recombines TRBV4-1 with TRBJ2-5, with 8 positions matching TRBD2. J gave up 2 bases and V 0 bases, and 5 bases lay outside the gene matches. Germline CDR1 reads MGHRA; CDR2 reads YSYEKL. This CDR3 has 16 residues. CDR3 amino acids: CASSQDKRGTQETQYF. The DNA for the CDR3 is TGCGCCAGCAGCCAAGACAAGCGGGGGACTCAAGAGACCCAGTACTTC.

This clone has a single count. V gene TRBV5-1 combines with J gene TRBJ1-1, with 10 bases lining up with TRBD1. Trimming took 4 bases from V and 5 from J; bases not matched to a gene: 5. CDR3 size: 14 residues. The germline V gene has CDR1 SGHRS and CDR2 YFSETQ. CDR3 in amino acids: CASSSGQGGTEAFF. The CDR3 DNA reads TGCGCCAGCAGCAGCGGACAGGGGGGAACTGAAGCTTTCTTT.

This chain links TRBV9 with TRBJ1-1; 9 nucleotides match TRBD1. CDR1 and CDR2 (germline): SGDLS, YYNGEE. This CDR3 is built from 14 residues. Trimming removed 4 bases from V and 9 bases from J; junction bases left unmatched: 10. This chain's CDR3 is CASSQRTGVGKAFF. Here the CDR3 DNA reads TGTGCCAGCAGCCAGAGGACAGGGGTCGGTAAAGCTTTCTTT.

The rearrangement uses TRBV9 and TRBJ2-1, with D possibly being TRBD1 (5 bases). From germline, CDR1 is SGDLS and CDR2 YYNGEE. V lost 4 bases and J 6 bases, leaving 11 bases between the germline ends. The CDR3 totals 13 residues. CDR3 coding DNA: TGTGCCAGCAGCCCTCAAACAGGCAATGAGCAGTTCTTC. Protein product: CASSPQTGNEQFF.

The chain joins TRBV27 to TRBJ2-7, with 7 nucleotides matching TRBD2. Germline lookup yields CDR1 MNHEY and CDR2 SMNVEV (reference sequence). This CDR3 region has 15 residues. The V and J ends lost 6 bases and 4 bases, in that order; junction bases with no gene match: 12. The CDR3 sequence is CASRPLGEGNYEQYF. CDR3 DNA sequence: TGTGCCAGCAGGCCACTAGGGGAGGGGAATTACGAGCAGTACTTC.

V and J are TRBV6-2 or TRBV6-3 and TRBJ1-2, with D possibly matching TRBD1 (5 bases). Trimming stripped 2 bases from V and 8 bases from J, with 12 bases between. Germline CDR1 MNHEY, CDR2 SVGEGT. There are 13 residues in the CDR3. CDR3 protein: CASSYPRVDGYTF. The CDR3 coding sequence is TGTGCCAGCAGTTACCCCAGGGTTGACGGCTACACCTTC.